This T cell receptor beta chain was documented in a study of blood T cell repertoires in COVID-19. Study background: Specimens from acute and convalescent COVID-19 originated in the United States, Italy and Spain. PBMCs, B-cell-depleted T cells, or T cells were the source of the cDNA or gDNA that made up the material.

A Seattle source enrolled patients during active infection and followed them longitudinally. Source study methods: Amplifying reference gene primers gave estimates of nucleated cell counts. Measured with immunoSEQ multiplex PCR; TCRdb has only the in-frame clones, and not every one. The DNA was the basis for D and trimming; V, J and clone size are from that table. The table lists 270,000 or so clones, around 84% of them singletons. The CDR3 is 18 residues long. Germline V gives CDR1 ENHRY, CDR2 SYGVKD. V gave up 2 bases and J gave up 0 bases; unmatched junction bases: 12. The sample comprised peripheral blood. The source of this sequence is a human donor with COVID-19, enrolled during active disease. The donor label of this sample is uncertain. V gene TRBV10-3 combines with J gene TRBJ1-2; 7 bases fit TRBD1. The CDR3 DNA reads TGTGCCATCAGTGAGCCAGACAGGGCCGCCAGCACTAACTATGGCTACACCTTC. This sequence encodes CAISEPDRAASTNYGYTF.